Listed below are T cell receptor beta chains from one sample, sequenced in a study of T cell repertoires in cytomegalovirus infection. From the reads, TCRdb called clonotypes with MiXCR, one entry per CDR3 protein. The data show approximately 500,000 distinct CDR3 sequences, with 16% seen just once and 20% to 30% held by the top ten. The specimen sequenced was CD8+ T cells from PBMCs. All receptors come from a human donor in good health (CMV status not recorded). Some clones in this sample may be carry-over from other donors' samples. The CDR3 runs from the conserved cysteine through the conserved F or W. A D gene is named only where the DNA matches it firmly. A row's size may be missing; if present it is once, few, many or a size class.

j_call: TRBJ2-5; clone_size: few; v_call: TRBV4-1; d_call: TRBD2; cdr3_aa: CASSHAQRGPSRETQYF; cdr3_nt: TGCGCCAGCAGCCACGCTCAGCGGGGCCCCTCACGAGAGACCCAGTACTTC
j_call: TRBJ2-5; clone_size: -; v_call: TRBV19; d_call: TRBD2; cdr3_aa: CASNPKAGGSRTQYF; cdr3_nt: TGTGCCAGTAACCCAAAAGCGGGGGGCTCTCGGACCCAGTACTTC
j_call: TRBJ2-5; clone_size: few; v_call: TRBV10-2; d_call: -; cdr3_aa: CASSEIGWYQETQYF; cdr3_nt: TGCGCCAGCAGTGAGATCGGGTGGTACCAAGAGACCCAGTACTTC
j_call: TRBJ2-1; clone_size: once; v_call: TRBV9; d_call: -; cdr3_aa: CASSVSNGAYNEQFF; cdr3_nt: TGTGCCAGCAGCGTATCTAACGGAGCCTACAATGAGCAGTTCTTC
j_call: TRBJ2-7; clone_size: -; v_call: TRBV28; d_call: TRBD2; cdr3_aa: CASSSRTSVRLEQYF; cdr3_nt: TGTGCCAGCAGTTCTCGGACTAGCGTAAGGCTCGAGCAGTACTTC
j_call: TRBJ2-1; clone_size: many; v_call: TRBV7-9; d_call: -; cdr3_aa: CASRTYWGSSYNEQFF; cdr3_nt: TGTGCCAGCAGAACGTACTGGGGCAGCTCCTACAATGAGCAGTTCTTC
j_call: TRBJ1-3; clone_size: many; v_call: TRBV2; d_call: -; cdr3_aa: CASMGLPGDGNTIYF; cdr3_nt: TGTGCCAGCATGGGACTCCCCGGGGATGGAAACACCATATATTTT
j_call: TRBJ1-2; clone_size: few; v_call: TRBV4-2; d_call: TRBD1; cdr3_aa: CASSPNPTGNYGYTF; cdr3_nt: TGTGCCAGCAGCCCAAACCCGACAGGGAACTATGGCTACACCTTC
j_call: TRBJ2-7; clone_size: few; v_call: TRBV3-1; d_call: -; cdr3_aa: CASSPGHGPYEQYF; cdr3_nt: TGTGCCAGCAGCCCGGGACACGGACCCTACGAGCAGTACTTC
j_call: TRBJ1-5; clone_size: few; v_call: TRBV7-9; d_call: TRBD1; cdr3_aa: CASSLDRDRGTYSNQPQHF; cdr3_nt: TGTGCCAGCAGCTTAGACCGGGACAGGGGCACTTATAGCAATCAGCCCCAGCATTTT
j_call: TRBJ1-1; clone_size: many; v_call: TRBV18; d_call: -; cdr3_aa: CASSPSPDSLNTEAFF; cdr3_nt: TGTGCCAGCTCACCTTCTCCCGACAGTTTGAACACTGAAGCTTTCTTT
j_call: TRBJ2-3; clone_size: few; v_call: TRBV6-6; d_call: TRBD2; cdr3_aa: CASSPRGLAGGHSTDTQYF; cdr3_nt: TGTGCCAGCAGTCCCAGGGGACTAGCGGGGGGGCACAGCACAGATACGCAGTATTTT
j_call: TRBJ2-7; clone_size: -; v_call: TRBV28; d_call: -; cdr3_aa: CASSLSGSSYNEQYF; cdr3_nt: TGTGCCAGCAGTTTGAGCGGAAGCTCCTACAATGAGCAGTACTTC
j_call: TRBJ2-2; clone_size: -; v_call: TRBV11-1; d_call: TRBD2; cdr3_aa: CASRFPGRGRPNTGELFF; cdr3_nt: TGTGCCAGCAGATTCCCGGGCCGCGGGAGGCCGAACACCGGGGAGCTGTTTTTT
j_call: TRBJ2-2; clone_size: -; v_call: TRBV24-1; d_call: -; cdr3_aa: CATSRTPPGELFF; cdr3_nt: TGTGCCACCAGTCGGACCCCCCCCGGGGAGCTGTTTTTT
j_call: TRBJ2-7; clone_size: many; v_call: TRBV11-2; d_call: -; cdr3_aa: CASSLDSYEQYF; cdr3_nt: TGTGCCAGCAGCCTGGACTCCTACGAGCAGTACTTC
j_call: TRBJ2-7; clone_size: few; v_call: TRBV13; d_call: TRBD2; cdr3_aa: CASSPRPGLEVNEQYF; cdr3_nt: TGTGCCAGCAGCCCCCGACCGGGACTAGAAGTTAACGAGCAGTACTTC